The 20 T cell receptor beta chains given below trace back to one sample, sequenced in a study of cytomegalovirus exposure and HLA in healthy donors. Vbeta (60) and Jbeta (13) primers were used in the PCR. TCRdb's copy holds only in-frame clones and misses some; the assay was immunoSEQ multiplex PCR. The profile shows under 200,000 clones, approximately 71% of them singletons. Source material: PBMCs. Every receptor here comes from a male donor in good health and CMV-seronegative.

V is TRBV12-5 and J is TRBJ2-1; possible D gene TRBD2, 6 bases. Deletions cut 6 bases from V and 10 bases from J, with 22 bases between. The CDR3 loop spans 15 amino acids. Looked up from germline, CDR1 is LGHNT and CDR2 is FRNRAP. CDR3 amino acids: CASGNGGASLEEQFF. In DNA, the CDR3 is TGTGCTAGTGGGAACGGGGGAGCCTCTTTGGAGGAGCAGTTCTTC.

The CDR3 nucleotides read TGTGCCTGGAGCCAGGGAAATAATTCACCCCTCCACTTT. Protein: CAWSQGNNSPLHF. The V gene is TRBV30, the J gene TRBJ1-6; D possibly corresponds to TRBD1 (5 bases). V gave up 3 bases and J gave up 5 bases, with 8 bases separating them. CDR3 length equals 13 residues. CDR1 and CDR2 from the germline V gene are GTSNPN and SVGIG (reference sequence).

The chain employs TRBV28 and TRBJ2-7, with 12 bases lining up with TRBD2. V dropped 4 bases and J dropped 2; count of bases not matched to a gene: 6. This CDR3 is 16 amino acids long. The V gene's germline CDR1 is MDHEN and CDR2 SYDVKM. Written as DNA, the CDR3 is TGTGCCAGCAGTTCCAGGCTAGCGGGAGGGCCCTACGAGCAGTACTTC. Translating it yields CASSSRLAGGPYEQYF.

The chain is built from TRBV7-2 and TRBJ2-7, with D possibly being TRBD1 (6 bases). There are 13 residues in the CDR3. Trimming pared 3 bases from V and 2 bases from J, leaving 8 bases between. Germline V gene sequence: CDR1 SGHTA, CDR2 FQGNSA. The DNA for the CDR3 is TGTGCCAGCAGCTTCGAGGGGGCCTACGAGCAGTACTTC. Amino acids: CASSFEGAYEQYF. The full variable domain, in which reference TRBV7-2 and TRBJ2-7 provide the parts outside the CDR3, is GAGVSQSPSNKVTEKGKDVELRCDPISGHTALYWYRQSLGQGLEFLIYFQGNSAPDKSGLPSDRFSAERTGGSVSTLTIQRTQQEDSAVYLCASSFEGAYEQYFGPGTRLTVT.

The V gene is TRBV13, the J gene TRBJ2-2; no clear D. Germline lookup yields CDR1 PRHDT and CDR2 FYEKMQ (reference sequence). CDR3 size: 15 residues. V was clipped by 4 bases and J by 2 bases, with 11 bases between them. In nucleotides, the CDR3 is TGTGCCAGCAGCTCCGCGATCCGAAACACCGGGGAGCTGTTTTTT. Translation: CASSSAIRNTGELFF.

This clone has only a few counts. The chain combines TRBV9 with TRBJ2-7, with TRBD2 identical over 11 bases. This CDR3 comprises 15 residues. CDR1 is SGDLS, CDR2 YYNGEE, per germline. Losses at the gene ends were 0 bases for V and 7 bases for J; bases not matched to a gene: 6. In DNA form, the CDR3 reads TGTGCCAGCAGCGTAGATAGCGGGAGGGCGGAGGAGCAGTACTTC. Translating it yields CASSVDSGRAEEQYF.

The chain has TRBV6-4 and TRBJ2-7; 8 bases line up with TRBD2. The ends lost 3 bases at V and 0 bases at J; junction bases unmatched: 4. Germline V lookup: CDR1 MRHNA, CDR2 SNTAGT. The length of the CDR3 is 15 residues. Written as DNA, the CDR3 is TGTGCCAGCAGTGAGCAGAGCGGGAGCTCCTACGAGCAGTACTTC. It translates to CASSEQSGSSYEQYF.

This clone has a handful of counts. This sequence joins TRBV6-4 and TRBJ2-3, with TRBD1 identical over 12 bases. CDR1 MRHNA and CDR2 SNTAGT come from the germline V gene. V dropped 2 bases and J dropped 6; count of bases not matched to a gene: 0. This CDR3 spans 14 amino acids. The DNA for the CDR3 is TGTGCCAGCAGTGACGGGACAGGGGGCGATACGCAGTATTTT. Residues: CASSDGTGGDTQYF.

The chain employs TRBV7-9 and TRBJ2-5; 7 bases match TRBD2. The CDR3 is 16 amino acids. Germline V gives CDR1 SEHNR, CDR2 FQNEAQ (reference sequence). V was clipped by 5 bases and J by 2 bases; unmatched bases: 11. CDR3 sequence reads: CASSPTRGDAQETQYF. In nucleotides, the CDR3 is TGTGCCAGCAGCCCCACTCGGGGGGACGCTCAAGAGACCCAGTACTTC.

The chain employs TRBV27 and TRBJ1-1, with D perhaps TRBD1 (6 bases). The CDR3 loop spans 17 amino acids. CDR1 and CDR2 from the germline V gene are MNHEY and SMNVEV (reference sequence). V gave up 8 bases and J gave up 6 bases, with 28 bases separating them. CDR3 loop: CASLSKSGGRRIAEAFF. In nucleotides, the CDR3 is TGTGCCAGCCTCTCAAAATCGGGGGGCCGACGAATAGCTGAAGCTTTCTTT.

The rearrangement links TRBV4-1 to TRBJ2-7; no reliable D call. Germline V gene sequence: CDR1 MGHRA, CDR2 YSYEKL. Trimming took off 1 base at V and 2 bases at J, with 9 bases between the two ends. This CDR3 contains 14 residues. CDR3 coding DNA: TGCGCCAGCAGCCAAGTCCAGGAAGCCTACGAGCAGTACTTC. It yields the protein CASSQVQEAYEQYF.

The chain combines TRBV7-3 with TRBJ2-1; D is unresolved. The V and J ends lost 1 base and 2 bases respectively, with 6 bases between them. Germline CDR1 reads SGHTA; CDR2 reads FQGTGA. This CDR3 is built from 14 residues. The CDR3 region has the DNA TGTGCCAGCAGCTTAAGAGAACCCTACAATGAGCAGTTCTTC. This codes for CASSLREPYNEQFF.

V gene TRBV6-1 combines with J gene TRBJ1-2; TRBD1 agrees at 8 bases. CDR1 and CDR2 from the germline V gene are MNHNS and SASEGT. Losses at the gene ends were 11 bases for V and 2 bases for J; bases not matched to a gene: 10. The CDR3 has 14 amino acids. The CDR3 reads CAGTGDRGNYGYTF. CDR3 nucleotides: TGTGCCGGAACCGGAGACAGGGGAAACTATGGCTACACCTTC.

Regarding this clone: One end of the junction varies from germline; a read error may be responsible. The CDR3 here is CASSQGGTSGYEQYF. CDR3 in DNA: TGTGCCAGCAGTCAAGGAGGGACTAGCGGGTACGAGCAGTACTTC. This chain connects TRBV4-2 to TRBJ2-7; TRBD2 agrees at 12 bases. The length of the CDR3 is 15 residues. CDR1 LGHNA and CDR2 YNFKEQ come from the germline V gene.

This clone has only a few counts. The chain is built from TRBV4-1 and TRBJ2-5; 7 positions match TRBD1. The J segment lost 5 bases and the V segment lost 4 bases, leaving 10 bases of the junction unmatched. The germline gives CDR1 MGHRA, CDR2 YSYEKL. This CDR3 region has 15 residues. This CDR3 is CASSLVGGTRETQYF. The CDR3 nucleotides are TGCGCCAGCAGCCTGGTAGGGGGCACCCGGGAGACCCAGTACTTC.

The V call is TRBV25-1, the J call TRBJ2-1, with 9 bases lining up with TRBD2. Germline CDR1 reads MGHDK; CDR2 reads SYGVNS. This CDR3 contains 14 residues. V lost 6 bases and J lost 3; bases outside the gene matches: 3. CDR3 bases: TGTGCCAGCAGGGTTAGCGGGGGCTACAATGAGCAGTTCTTC. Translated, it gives CASRVSGGYNEQFF. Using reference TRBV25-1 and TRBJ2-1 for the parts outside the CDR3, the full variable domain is EADIYQTPRYLVIGTGKKITLECSQTMGHDKMYWYQQDPGMELHLIHYSYGVNSTEKGDLSSESTVSRIRTEHFPLTLESARPSHTSQYLCASRVSGGYNEQFFGPGTRLTVL.

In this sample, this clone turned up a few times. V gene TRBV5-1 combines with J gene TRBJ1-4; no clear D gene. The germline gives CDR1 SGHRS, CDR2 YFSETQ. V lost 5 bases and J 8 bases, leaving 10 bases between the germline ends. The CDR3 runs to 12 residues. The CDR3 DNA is TGCGCCAGCAGTCTAGACCGGGAAAAACTGTTTTTT. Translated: CASSLDREKLFF.

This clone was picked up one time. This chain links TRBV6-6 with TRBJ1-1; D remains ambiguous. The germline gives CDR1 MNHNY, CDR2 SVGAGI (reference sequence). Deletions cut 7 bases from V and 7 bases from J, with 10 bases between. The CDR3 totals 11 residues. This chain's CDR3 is CASKEGSEAFF. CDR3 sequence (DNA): TGTGCCAGCAAAGAGGGCAGTGAAGCTTTCTTT.

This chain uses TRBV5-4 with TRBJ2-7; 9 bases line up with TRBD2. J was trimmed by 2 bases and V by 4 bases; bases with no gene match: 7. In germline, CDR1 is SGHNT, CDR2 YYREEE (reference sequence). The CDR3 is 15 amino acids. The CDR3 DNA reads TGTGCCAGCAGCCCTGTTGGCGGGGGGGCCTACGAGCAGTACTTC. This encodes CASSPVGGGAYEQYF.

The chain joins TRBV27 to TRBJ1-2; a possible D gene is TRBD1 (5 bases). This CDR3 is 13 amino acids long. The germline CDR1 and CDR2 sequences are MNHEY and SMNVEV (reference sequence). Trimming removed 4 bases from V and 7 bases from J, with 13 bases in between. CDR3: CASSSRQGGGYTF. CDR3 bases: TGTGCCAGCAGTTCCCGGCAGGGAGGTGGCTACACCTTC.